Below, one TCR beta chain is given with its context. The target antigen is unknown. The donors comprised healthy bone marrow donors. Donors sampled were nominally healthy, though unrecorded immune exposures were likely. The study ran its PCR with 60 Vbeta and 13 Jbeta primers. Libraries were prepared by immunoSEQ multiplex PCR; TCRdb keeps only in-frame clonotypes and omits some of them. Counted here are about 110,000 clones, approximately 82% occurring once; the ten biggest clones make up roughly 22%. This sample is part of a study of cytomegalovirus exposure and HLA in healthy donors. General study results and limits: Later work associated fewer than 20,000 TCR beta sequences with HLA alleles at 0.05 false discovery rate. The authors later found most CMV-associated TCR beta chains appeared HLA-restricted.

The J segment lost 6 bases and the V segment lost 3 bases, leaving 8 bases of the junction unmatched. In germline, CDR1 is SGHRS, CDR2 YFSETQ. The CDR3 contains 16 residues. The chain has TRBV5-1 and TRBJ1-4; 10 positions match TRBD1. Sequencing input: PBMCs. The clonotype was recovered from a man younger than 40 in good health and CMV-seropositive. The chain's CDR3 is CASSSNSGTGDEKLFF. Here the CDR3 DNA reads TGCGCCAGCAGCTCAAACTCCGGGACAGGGGATGAAAAACTGTTTTTT. Together with reference TRBV5-1 and TRBJ1-4, the CDR3 gives the full variable domain: KAGVTQTPRYLIKTRGQQVTLSCSPISGHRSVSWYQQTPGQGLQFLFEYFSETQRNKGNFPGRFSGRQFSNSRSEMNVSTLELGDSALYLCASSSNSGTGDEKLFFGSGTQLSVL.